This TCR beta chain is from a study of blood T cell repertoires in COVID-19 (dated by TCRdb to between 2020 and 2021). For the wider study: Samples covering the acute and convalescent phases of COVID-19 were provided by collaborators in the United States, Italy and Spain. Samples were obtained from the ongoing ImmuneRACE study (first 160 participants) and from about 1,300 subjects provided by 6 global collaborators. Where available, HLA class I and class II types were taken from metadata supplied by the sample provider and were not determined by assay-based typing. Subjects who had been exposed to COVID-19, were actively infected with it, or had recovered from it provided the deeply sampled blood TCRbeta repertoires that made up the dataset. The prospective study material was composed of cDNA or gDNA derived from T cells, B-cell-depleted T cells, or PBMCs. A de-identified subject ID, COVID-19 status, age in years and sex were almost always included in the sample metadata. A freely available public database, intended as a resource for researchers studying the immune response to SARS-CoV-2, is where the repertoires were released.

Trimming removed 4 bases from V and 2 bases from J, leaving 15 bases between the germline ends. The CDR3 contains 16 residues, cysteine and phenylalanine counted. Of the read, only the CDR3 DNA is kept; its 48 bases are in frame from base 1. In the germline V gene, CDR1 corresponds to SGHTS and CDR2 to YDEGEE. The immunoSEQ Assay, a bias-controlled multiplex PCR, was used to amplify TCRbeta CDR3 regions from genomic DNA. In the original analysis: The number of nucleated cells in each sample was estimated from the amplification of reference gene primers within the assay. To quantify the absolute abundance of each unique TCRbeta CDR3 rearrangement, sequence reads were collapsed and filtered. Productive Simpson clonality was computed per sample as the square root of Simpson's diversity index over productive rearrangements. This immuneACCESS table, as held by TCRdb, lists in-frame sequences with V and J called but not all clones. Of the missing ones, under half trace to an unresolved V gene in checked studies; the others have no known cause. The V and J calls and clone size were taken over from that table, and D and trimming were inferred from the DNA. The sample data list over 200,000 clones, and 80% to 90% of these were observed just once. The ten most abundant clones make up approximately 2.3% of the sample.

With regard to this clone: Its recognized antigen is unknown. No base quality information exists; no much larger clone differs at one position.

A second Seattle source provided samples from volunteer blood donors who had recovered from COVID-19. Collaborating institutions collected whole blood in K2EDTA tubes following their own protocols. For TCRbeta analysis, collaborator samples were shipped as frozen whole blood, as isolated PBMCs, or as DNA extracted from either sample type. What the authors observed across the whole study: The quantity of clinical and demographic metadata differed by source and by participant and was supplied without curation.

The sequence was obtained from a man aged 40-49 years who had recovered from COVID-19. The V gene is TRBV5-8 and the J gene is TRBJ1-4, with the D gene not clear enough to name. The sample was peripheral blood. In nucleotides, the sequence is TGTGCCAGCAGCCGCGGTTTAGCCCCTACTAATGAAAAACTGTTTTTT. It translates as CASSRGLAPTNEKLFF.